This T cell receptor beta chain was recovered during a study of OX40 agonist ivuxolimab in advanced cancers. Study context: Antecedent anti-PD-1, anti-PD-L1 or anti-CTLA-4 therapy was permissible, with 40% having received some.

Profiled with immunoSEQ multiplex PCR; TCRdb holds only in-frame clones, not every one. The repertoire holds 50,000 to 55,000 clones, with 80% to 85% as singletons. In germline, CDR1 is SGHRS, CDR2 YFSETQ. This CDR3 is built from 18 residues. The junction had 9 bases not matched to a gene; V was cut back by 0 bases and J by 4 bases. This receptor was taken from an adult with an advanced solid tumor such as melanoma, head and neck, liver or kidney cancer. V gene TRBV5-1 combines with J gene TRBJ2-7, with 14 nucleotides matching TRBD2. The input for sequencing was CD4+ or CD8+ T cells sorted from blood, taken in a trial of the OX40 agonist ivuxolimab. This CDR3 reads CASSLERGLAGDLYEQYF. Written as DNA, the CDR3 is TGCGCCAGCAGCTTGGAGCGGGGACTAGCGGGAGATCTTTACGAGCAGTACTTC.